One TCR beta chain is described in this entry. What it recognizes is unknown. Trimming removed 3 bases at V and 2 bases at J, with 15 bases between. The CDR3 is 16 residues long. Germline assignment: CDR1 SGHTS and CDR2 YDEGEE. TCRdb keeps only in-frame clones here, not all; method: immunoSEQ multiplex PCR. The sample lists over 55,000 clones; about nine tenths were seen once. The data stem from a study of T cells in localized non-small cell lung cancer. Study results and limitations: Adjacent lung exhibited a median of 57 among the 100 most abundant tumor clones. With higher T cell density in blood came longer overall survival. In uninvolved adjacent lung, T cell clonality reached its highest value, exceeding tumor.

The genes are TRBV5-8 and TRBJ2-1; possible D gene TRBD2, 6 bases. Sequences were derived from peripheral blood, sampled before any cancer treatment. The clonotype comes from a woman between 35 and 70 years old with stage I lung adenocarcinoma. DNA for the CDR3: TGTGCCAGCAGCTCCCGAGTGGGAGGAACCTACAATGAGCAGTTCTTC. As protein: CASSSRVGGTYNEQFF.